This T cell receptor (beta chain) was documented in a study of response to subunit inactivated influenza vaccine. Via MiXCR, TCRdb re-called the RT-PCR reads, giving one row per CDR3 protein. The table records 500,000 to 600,000 distinct CDR3 sequences, about an eighth of them present only once. V dropped 4 bases and J dropped 2; count of bases not matched to a gene: 6. The V gene's germline CDR1 is SQVTM and CDR2 ANQGSEA. The CDR3 consists of 14 residues. The source was PBMCs from blood, collected about 6 weeks after vaccination. This chain links TRBV29-1 with TRBJ2-5; 8 positions agree with TRBD1. The source of this sequence is a man in his forties or fifties who received an inactivated influenza vaccine. The CDR3, as DNA: TGCAGCGTTGTAGGACAGGGCCCGCAAGAGACCCAGTACTTC. Protein: CSVVGQGPQETQYF.